The clone carrying this T cell receptor (beta chain) was recorded a few times. The target antigen is unknown. The data were obtained in a study of T-cell memory formation after mild COVID-19. At the level of the study: Among the donors, TCR clusters were largely specific to each donor. Notes on the study in general: Clones contracting across day 15 to 85 had a balanced CD4/CD8 profile; later expanding clones leaned CD4+. Chiefly within CM and EM were the contracting CD4+ clones; CD8+ ones were within EMRA.

Germline trimming cut 5 bases from V and 0 bases from J; bases unmatched to any gene: 8. The CDR3 covers 16 residues. The germline V gene has CDR1 MDHEN and CDR2 SYDVKM. UMIs and sample barcodes were carried by the TCR alpha and TCR beta cDNA libraries that 5'RACE produced using constant-segment primers. TCRdb passed the 5' RACE reads through MiXCR, listing each CDR3 protein once. The profile shows 10,000 to 15,000 distinct CDR3 sequences, more than 14% of them singletons. This receptor was obtained from a man aged 18-30 years who had mild COVID-19 (a few samples of this study predate the infection). Cell type and time point are not known. The V call is TRBV28, the J call TRBJ2-3, with TRBD1 matching over 7 bases. Sequenced material: PBMCs or a T cell subset sorted from them (not recorded which). The CDR3 bases are TGTGCCAGCAGTCCCATGCCGGGACAGAGCACAGATACGCAGTATTTT. Its translation: CASSPMPGQSTDTQYF.